This TCR beta chain was sequenced in a study of blood T cell repertoires in COVID-19. Study-level background: Spain, Italy and the United States supplied samples that represented acute and convalescent COVID-19. Sources were T cells, B-cell-depleted T cells, or PBMCs; the material itself was cDNA or gDNA.

Germline lookup yields CDR1 LGHDT and CDR2 YNNKEL (reference sequence). Trimming left V 0 bases short and J 0 bases short, with 9 bases between. CDR3 size: 16 residues. Per the original data handling: From reference gene primer amplification, estimates of nucleated cell counts were derived. Using immunoSEQ multiplex PCR, the repertoire was profiled, and TCRdb retains in-frame clones only, with some absent. For V, J and clone size, that table is used; D and trimming come from the DNA. The sample includes hundreds of thousands of clones, less than 90% of them seen just once. Seattle patients were enrolled while actively infected and followed longitudinally.

The specimen was peripheral blood. The TCR was taken from a woman aged 55-70 years with COVID-19, enrolled during active disease. J is TRBJ2-1 and V is TRBV3-1 (or the pseudogene TRBV3-2); possible D gene TRBD2, 5 bases. The CDR3 loop is CASSQDTGSSYNEQFF. The CDR3 DNA reads as TGTGCCAGCAGCCAAGATACGGGAAGCTCCTACAATGAGCAGTTCTTC.